This is a list of T cell receptor beta chains from one sample in a study of T cells and Merkel cell carcinoma outcomes. Sequencing used immunoSEQ multiplex PCR; TCRdb keeps in-frame clones, though not all of them. The sample includes 5,000 to 8,000 clones, roughly 75% of them seen just once. The sequencing input was tumor tissue from Merkel cell carcinoma. The receptor set was obtained from a human donor with Merkel cell carcinoma. Some clones in this sample may be carry-over from other donors' samples. Both conserved end residues are part of each CDR3. Each record gives: V gene, J gene, CDR3 protein.

>TRBV5-4|TRBJ1-3
CASSAAGTGQGNTIYF
>TRBV28|TRBJ2-7
CASSPGLAGGYEQYF
>TRBV28|TRBJ2-7
CASSSHSAVFEQYF
>TRBV10-3|TRBJ1-1
CAIAGGTGGREAFF
>TRBV30|TRBJ2-5
CAWSPSVQGVGKETQYF
>TRBV19|TRBJ2-7
CASSIPGASYEQYF
>TRBV27|TRBJ2-7
CASSRVGQVNYEQYF
>TRBV9|TRBJ2-4
CASSVAVTSGIRYF
>TRBV9|TRBJ2-3
CASSFKGLAGGPGTDTQYF
>TRBV19|TRBJ2-1
CASSKASYNEQFF
>TRBV7-8|TRBJ1-1
CASSLGQGAFF
>TRBV20-1|TRBJ2-7
CSAREGEDF
>TRBV7-9|TRBJ1-2
CASSPTGLKFYF
>TRBV6-1|TRBJ1-1
CASLRLGTALKAFF
>TRBV28|TRBJ1-5
CASSLTGGRDNQPQHF
>TRBV19|TRBJ2-1
CASRTSGSSNEQFF
>TRBV30|TRBJ2-7
CAWSVGEVYEQYF
>TRBV20-1|TRBJ1-1
CSARDGGKAFF
>TRBV4-3|TRBJ2-3
CASSRRTADTQYF
>TRBV19|TRBJ2-5
CASSIGRGQETQYF
>TRBV13|TRBJ2-5
CASSLGKGGETQYF
>TRBV18|TRBJ1-1
CASSSQQGNTEAFF